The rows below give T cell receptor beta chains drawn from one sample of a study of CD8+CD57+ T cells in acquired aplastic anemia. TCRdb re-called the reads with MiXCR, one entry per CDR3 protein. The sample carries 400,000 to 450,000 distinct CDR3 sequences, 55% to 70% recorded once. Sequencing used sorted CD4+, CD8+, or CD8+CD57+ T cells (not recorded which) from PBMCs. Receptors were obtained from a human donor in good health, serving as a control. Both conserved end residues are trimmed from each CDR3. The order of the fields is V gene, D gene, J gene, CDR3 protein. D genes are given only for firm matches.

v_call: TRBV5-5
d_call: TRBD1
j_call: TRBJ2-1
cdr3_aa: ASSAGTGELFNEQF

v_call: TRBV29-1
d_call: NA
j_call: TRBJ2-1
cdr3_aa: SVEIDTFNEQF

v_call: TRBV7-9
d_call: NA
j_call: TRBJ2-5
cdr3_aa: ASSTGTWETQY

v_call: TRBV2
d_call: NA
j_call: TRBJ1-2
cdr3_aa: ASSTTRGYGYT

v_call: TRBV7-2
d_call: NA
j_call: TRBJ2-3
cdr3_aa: ASSQNQQFLPDTQY

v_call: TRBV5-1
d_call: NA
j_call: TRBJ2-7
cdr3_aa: AGSLGPGGGYEQY

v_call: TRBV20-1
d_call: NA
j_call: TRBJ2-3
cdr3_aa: SASSSVTDTQY

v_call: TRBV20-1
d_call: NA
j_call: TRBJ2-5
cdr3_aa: SARVGAGEETQY

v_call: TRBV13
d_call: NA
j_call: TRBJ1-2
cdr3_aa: ASSLTNWRNGYT

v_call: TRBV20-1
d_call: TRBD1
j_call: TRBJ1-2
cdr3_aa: SAGTEDYGFYGYT

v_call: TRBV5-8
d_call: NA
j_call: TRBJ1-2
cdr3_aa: ASSREYWGAPNYGYT

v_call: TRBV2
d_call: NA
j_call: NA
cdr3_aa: ASSQTRAGWSPQY

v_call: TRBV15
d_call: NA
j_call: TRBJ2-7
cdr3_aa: ATSREPGSAYERY

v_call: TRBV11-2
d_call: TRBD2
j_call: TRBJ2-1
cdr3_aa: ASSAAGGNEQF

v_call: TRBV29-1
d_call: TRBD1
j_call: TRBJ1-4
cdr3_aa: SVSGTGFNEKLF

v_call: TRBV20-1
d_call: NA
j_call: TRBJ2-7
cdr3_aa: SAQGMPDEQY

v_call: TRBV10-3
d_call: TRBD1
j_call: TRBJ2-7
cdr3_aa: AIRPGQQSTYEQY

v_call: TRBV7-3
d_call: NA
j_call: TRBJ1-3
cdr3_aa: ASSWIGNTIY

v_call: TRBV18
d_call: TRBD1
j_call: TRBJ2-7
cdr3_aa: ASSPAGQGAYDEQY

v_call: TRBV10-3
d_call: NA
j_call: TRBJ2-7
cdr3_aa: AISSSSSYEQY

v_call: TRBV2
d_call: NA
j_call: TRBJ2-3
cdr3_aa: ASSLAHEEPHPQY

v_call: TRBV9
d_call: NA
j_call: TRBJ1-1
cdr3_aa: ASSIEGGDKRL

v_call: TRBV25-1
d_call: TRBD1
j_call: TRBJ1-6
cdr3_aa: ASSEQGFYSPHH

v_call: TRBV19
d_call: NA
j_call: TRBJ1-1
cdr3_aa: ASSIAGEGKAF

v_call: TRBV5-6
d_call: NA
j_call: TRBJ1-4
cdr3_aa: ASSPFGEKLF

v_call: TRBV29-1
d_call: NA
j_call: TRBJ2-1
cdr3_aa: SVVEQGKHNEQF

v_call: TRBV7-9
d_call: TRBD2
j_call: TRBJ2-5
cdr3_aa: ASSVLAMETQY

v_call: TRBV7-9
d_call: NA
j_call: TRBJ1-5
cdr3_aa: ASSIAGSNQPHH

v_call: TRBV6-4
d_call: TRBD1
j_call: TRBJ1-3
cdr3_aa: AISTPTGGYEVTIY

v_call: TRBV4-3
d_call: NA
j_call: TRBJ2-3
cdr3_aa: ASSQALLDTDTQY

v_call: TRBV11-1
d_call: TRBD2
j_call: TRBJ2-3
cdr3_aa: ASSSFMVGGRTDTQY

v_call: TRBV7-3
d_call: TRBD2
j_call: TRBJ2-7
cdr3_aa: ASSLLGRETQYF

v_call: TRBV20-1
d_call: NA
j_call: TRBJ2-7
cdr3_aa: SARRETGYEQY

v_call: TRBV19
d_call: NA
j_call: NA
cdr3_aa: ASSDAAGAFDDYT

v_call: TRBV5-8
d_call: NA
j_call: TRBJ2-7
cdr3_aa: ASSLGVIAYEQY

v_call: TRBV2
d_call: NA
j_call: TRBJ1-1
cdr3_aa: VYNRLRRVENTEAF

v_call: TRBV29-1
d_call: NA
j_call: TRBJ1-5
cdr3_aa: SVESGPNQTQH

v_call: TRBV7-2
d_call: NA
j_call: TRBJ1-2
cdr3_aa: ASSRTSSGIDGYT

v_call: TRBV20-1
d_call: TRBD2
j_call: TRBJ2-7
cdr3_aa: SAGAGTSSYEQY

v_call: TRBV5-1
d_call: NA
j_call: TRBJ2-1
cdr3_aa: ASSQSGEDEQF

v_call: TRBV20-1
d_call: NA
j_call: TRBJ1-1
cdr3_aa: SARQSGSDSEAF

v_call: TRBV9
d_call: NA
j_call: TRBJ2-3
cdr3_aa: ASSEGDGRPDLQY

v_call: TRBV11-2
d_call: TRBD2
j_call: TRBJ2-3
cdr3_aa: ASSPTFGVAGRTDTQY

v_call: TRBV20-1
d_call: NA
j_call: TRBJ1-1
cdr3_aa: SASRGANTEAF

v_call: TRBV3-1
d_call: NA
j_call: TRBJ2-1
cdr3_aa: ASTSRGTLPYNEQF

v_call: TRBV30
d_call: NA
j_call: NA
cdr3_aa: ARSPARINDEQY

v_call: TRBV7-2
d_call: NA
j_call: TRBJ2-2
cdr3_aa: ASSLARYAGDLV

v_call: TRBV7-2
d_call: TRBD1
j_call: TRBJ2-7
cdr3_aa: ASSPRGTATHEQY

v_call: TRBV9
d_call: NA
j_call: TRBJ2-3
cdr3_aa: ASSVGPTVSPH

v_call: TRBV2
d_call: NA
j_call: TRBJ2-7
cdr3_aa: ASSRHPEGTYEQY

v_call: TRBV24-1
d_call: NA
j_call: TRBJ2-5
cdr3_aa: ATSSDISPQY

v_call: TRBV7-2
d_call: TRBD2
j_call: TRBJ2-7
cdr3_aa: ASSPRTSGICEQY

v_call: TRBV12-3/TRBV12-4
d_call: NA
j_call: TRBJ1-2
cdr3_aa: AGSLDDGTYGYT